The 7 T cell receptor beta chains presented below share a single source sample, sequenced in a study of vaccination and CD4 T cells after COVID-19. The treatment was: roughly nine-day PBMC culture with coronavirus spike peptide pools or control peptides (ViraFEST assay). No antigens are known for them. The Oncomine TCR Beta short-read assay was what sequenced the DNA obtained from cultured CD4+ T cells. TCRdb processed the PCR reads anew with MiXCR; each CDR3 protein has one entry. The table includes tens of thousands of distinct CDR3 sequences, less than 60% detected once. The sample in question was CD4+ T cells from blood, cultured in vitro, obtained before SARS-CoV-2 vaccination. All receptors come from a human donor who received a COVID-19 vaccine.

This sequence joins TRBV30 and TRBJ1-1; D is possibly TRBD1 (5 bases). CDR3 length: 13 amino acids. The germline V gene has CDR1 GTSNPN and CDR2 SVGIG (reference sequence). The V end lost 3 bases, the J end lost 3 bases, and 11 bases lay between the germline ends. The CDR3 DNA reads TGTGCCTGGAGGGGGGAGACGTACACTGAAGCTTTCTTT. Protein sequence: CAWRGETYTEAFF.

The chain is built from TRBV10-3 and TRBJ2-1, with TRBD2 identical over 10 bases. V shed 3 bases, J shed 8 bases, and the junction held 7 bases outside the gene matches. This CDR3 comprises 15 residues. Looked up from germline, CDR1 is ENHRY and CDR2 is SYGVKD. The CDR3 protein is CAISDQRGGEDEQFF. As DNA, the CDR3 is TGTGCCATCAGTGATCAGCGGGGGGGCGAGGATGAGCAGTTCTTC.

The J gene is TRBJ2-3, the V gene TRBV7-3; the D is unclear. The CDR3 extends over 13 amino acids. The V gene lost 1 base and the J gene lost 5 bases, with 7 bases spanning the gap. Germline-derived CDR1 and CDR2 are SGHTA and FQGTGA. The CDR3 region has the DNA TGTGCCAGCAGCTTAAATCCAGGAGATACGCAGTATTTT. Its protein is CASSLNPGDTQYF.

The chain couples TRBV27 to TRBJ1-6; D may be TRBD1 (5 bases). CDR3 size: 16 residues. The V end lost 5 bases, the J end lost 7 bases, and 18 bases lay between the germline ends. The germline gives CDR1 MNHEY, CDR2 SMNVEV (reference sequence). The CDR3 region has the DNA TGTGCCAGCAGTACTCCCATGGGACGGCAAAATTCACCCCTCCACTTT. This codes for CASSTPMGRQNSPLHF.

This clonotype was recorded a few times. The rearrangement uses TRBV2 and TRBJ2-3, with D unclear. The germline V gene encodes CDR1 SNHLY and CDR2 FYNNEI. The CDR3 covers 12 residues. The V and J ends lost 4 bases and 4 bases respectively, with 6 bases between them. As DNA, the CDR3 is TGTGCCAGCAGTGGGGGTTCAGATACGCAGTATTTT. It codes for CASSGGSDTQYF.

This clonotype was counted once. The chain joins TRBV12-3 or TRBV12-4 to TRBJ1-1, with D uncertain. The V end lost 2 bases, the J end lost 4 bases, and 8 bases lay between the germline ends. This CDR3 comprises 13 residues. The CDR3 DNA sequence: TGTGCCAGCAGTTTAATGCAGAGCACTGAAGCTTTCTTT. Its translation: CASSLMQSTEAFF.

This clonotype has more than one count but fewer than ten. The chain links TRBV7-2 to TRBJ1-1; possibly TRBD1 for D (5 bases). V was clipped by 3 bases and J by 4 bases, with 9 bases between them. CDR1 SGHTA and CDR2 FQGNSA come from the germline V gene. CDR3 length equals 13 residues. The CDR3 is CASSFIGATEAFF. CDR3 coding DNA: TGTGCCAGCAGCTTCATAGGGGCCACTGAAGCTTTCTTT.